Below are 31 T cell receptor beta chains sequenced from a single sample in a study of cytomegalovirus exposure and HLA in healthy donors. The PCR contained 60 Vbeta and 13 Jbeta primers. Measured with immunoSEQ multiplex PCR; TCRdb has only the in-frame clones, and not every one. Of 150,000 to 200,000 clones listed, about 70% are singletons. Sequencing used PBMCs. Receptors originate from a young woman in good health and CMV-seronegative.

The V call is TRBV7-2, the J call TRBJ2-5, with D maybe TRBD2 (5 bases). Germline CDR1 SGHTA, CDR2 FQGNSA. The length of the CDR3 is 13 residues. Trimming shortened V by 0 bases and J by 9 bases, and 11 bases separated the two germline ends. CDR3 amino acids: CASSLALRAAQYF. DNA of the CDR3: TGTGCCAGCAGCTTAGCGCTGAGGGCCGCCCAGTACTTC.

The CDR3 bases are TGTGCCAGCAGTCCCATCAATAGCGGGGTCTACGAGCAGTACTTC. Its translation is CASSPINSGVYEQYF. The chain carries TRBV2 and TRBJ2-7, with TRBD2 matching over 8 bases. V dropped 5 bases and J dropped 3; count of bases not matched to a gene: 9. Per the germline V gene, CDR1 is SNHLY and CDR2 is FYNNEI. The CDR3 extends over 15 amino acids.

The chain carries TRBV5-4 and TRBJ2-3; 8 nucleotides align to TRBD2. This CDR3 spans 18 amino acids. With 5 bases clipped from V and 3 bases from J, the junction kept 17 bases outside the gene matches. Germline lookup yields CDR1 SGHNT and CDR2 YYREEE (reference sequence). The DNA of the CDR3 is TGTGCCAGCAGGAGGGAGCGGGAGTGGGGGAAGGGGACAGATACGCAGTATTTT. Protein product: CASRREREWGKGTDTQYF.

The chain joins TRBV5-1 to TRBJ2-1; possibly TRBD2 for D (6 bases). V gave up 4 bases and J gave up 1 base, with 15 bases separating them. This CDR3 has 16 residues. Germline V CDR1 and CDR2: SGHRS, YFSETQ. The CDR3 loop reads CASSPSRGDSYNEQFF. The CDR3 DNA reads TGCGCCAGCAGCCCCTCCCGCGGGGATTCCTACAATGAGCAGTTCTTC.

This clone was found a few times. The chain has TRBV7-8 and TRBJ2-6, with D possibly matching TRBD2 (6 bases). V was trimmed by 4 bases and J by 0 bases, leaving 16 bases between them. CDR3 length: 18 residues. Germline CDR1 reads SGHVS; CDR2 reads FQNEAQ. The CDR3 DNA follows: TGTGCCAGCAGCTCCATTCCCGGGGGACCCTCTGGGGCCAACGTCCTGACTTTC. Protein: CASSSIPGGPSGANVLTF.

This clone showed up just a few times. The chain joins TRBV5-6 to TRBJ2-7; 8 bases line up with TRBD2. J gave up 3 bases and V 4 bases, and 21 bases lay outside the gene matches. Germline CDR1 reads SGHDT; CDR2 reads YYEEEE. The CDR3 covers 19 residues. In DNA, the CDR3 is TGTGCCAGCAGCCGCCCTACCCCCTTTGGAAGCGGGAGTTTCTACGAGCAGTACTTC. As protein: CASSRPTPFGSGSFYEQYF.

The rearrangement links TRBV6-5 to TRBJ2-2, with 7 bases matching TRBD1. The CDR3 totals 15 residues. CDR1 is MNHEY, CDR2 SVGAGI, per germline. V was clipped by 6 bases and J by 2 bases; unmatched bases: 6. The CDR3 DNA follows: TGTGCCAGCAGCCCCCGGGACAGCAACACCGGGGAGCTGTTTTTT. Its protein is CASSPRDSNTGELFF.

The chain couples TRBV13 to TRBJ2-2, with TRBD2 identical over 7 bases. The CDR3 loop spans 17 amino acids. The germline V gene encodes CDR1 PRHDT and CDR2 FYEKMQ (reference sequence). With V trimmed by 4 bases and J by 9 bases, 17 bases remained unmatched. The CDR3 region is CASSSILAEASTRELFF. The CDR3 DNA sequence: TGTGCCAGCAGCTCCATCCTAGCGGAGGCGTCGACCCGGGAGCTGTTTTTT.

The chain couples TRBV18 to TRBJ2-1; a possible D gene is TRBD1 (6 bases). This CDR3 is 15 amino acids long. CDR1 is KGHSH and CDR2 is LQKENI in the germline V gene. The V end was cut by 4 bases, the J end by 6 bases, with 16 bases between. The CDR3 DNA reads as TGTGCCAGCTCACTACAGGGTTCCCCCTTCAATGAGCAGTTCTTC. Amino acid sequence: CASSLQGSPFNEQFF.

The chain is built from TRBV15 and TRBJ2-1, with 9 bases lining up with TRBD2. Per germline, CDR1 LNHNV and CDR2 YYDKDF (reference sequence). The CDR3 is 15 amino acids. V shed 1 base and J 7 bases; nucleotides not matched to a gene: 5. DNA of the CDR3: TGTGCCACCAGCAGAGGCGGGAGGGCCAAGAATGAGCAGTTCTTC. Its translation is CATSRGGRAKNEQFF.

The V gene is TRBV5-1, the J gene TRBJ1-1; D might be TRBD1 (5 bases). Trimming pared 4 bases from V and 4 bases from J, leaving 14 bases between. Germline-derived CDR1 and CDR2 are SGHRS and YFSETQ. The CDR3 contains 14 residues. The CDR3 DNA reads as TGCGCCAGCAGCGGGGCAGGGCGGGGCACTGAAGCTTTCTTT. Its protein is CASSGAGRGTEAFF.

V is TRBV11-2 and J is TRBJ1-4; D might be TRBD1 (5 bases). Germline loops: CDR1 SGHAT, CDR2 FQNNGV. The length of the CDR3 is 12 residues. Trimming cost V 5 bases and J 11 bases, with 12 bases left between them. CDR3 in DNA: TGTGCCAGCAGCCCCGACAGTGAGAAACTGTTTTTT. Translating gives CASSPDSEKLFF.

This chain connects TRBV9 to TRBJ1-4; tentatively, D is TRBD1 (5 bases). The V end was cut by 2 bases, the J end by 0 bases, with 14 bases between. The CDR3 runs 17 residues. Germline V gene sequence: CDR1 SGDLS, CDR2 YYNGEE. Here the CDR3 DNA reads TGTGCCAGCAGCGTGTCACCCCAGGGCGCAACTAATGAAAAACTGTTTTTT. Its protein is CASSVSPQGATNEKLFF.

The chain joins TRBV7-2 to TRBJ1-5; 7 bases match TRBD1. The CDR3 spans 12 residues. The germline CDR1 and CDR2 sequences are SGHTA and FQGNSA. J was trimmed by 8 bases and V by 5 bases; bases with no gene match: 3. DNA for the CDR3: TGTGCCAGCAGCCAGGGGGTCGAGCCCCAGCATTTT. Translation: CASSQGVEPQHF.

The chain has TRBV7-9 and TRBJ2-7; the D gene is possibly TRBD2 (6 bases). The CDR3 has 14 amino acids. Germline V gene data show CDR1 as SEHNR and CDR2 as FQNEAQ (reference sequence). V was trimmed by 3 bases and J by 7 bases, leaving 16 bases between them. DNA for the CDR3: TGTGCCAGCAGCTTGGGAGGACCCTGGGGGGAGCAGTACTTC. It yields the protein CASSLGGPWGEQYF. Full variable domain (missing parts from reference TRBV7-9 and TRBJ2-7): DTGVSQNPRHKITKRGQNVTFRCDPISEHNRLYWYRQTLGQGPEFLTYFQNEAQLEKSRLLSDRFSAERPKGSFSTLEIQRTEQGDSAMYLCASSLGGPWGEQYFGPGTRLTVT.

This chain links TRBV18 with TRBJ1-2; 7 nucleotides align to TRBD1. This CDR3 contains 12 residues. The V segment lost 5 bases and the J segment 9 bases; nucleotides outside the gene matches: 6. The germline V gene has CDR1 KGHSH and CDR2 LQKENI. The CDR3 loop is CASSSYRGSYTF. The CDR3, as DNA: TGTGCCAGCTCATCCTACAGGGGCAGCTACACCTTC.

J is TRBJ1-6 and V is TRBV4-1, with TRBD1 as a possible D gene (6 bases). Germline-derived CDR1 and CDR2 are MGHRA and YSYEKL. This CDR3 region has 15 residues. V was trimmed by 3 bases and J by 10 bases, leaving 16 bases between them. Here the CDR3 DNA reads TGCGCCAGCAGCCAGGGTGGGCAGGGGCGGTCACCCCTCCACTTT. Protein sequence: CASSQGGQGRSPLHF.

V is TRBV10-2 and J is TRBJ2-2, with TRBD2 as a possible D gene (6 bases). The germline CDR1 and CDR2 sequences are WSHSY and SAAADI. This CDR3 contains 15 residues. The V end lost 7 bases, the J end lost 0 bases, and 12 bases lay between the germline ends. The CDR3 sequence is CASKVAGTNTGELFF. CDR3 bases: TGCGCCAGCAAGGTGGCGGGGACGAACACCGGGGAGCTGTTTTTT.

The chain joins TRBV5-1 to TRBJ1-2; TRBD1 aligns across 8 bases. The CDR3 covers 15 residues. After removal of 3 bases from V and 5 bases from J, the junction contained 9 bases not matched to a gene. Germline V lookup: CDR1 SGHRS, CDR2 YFSETQ. CDR3 sequence: CASSYRGTISYGYTF. Written as DNA, the CDR3 is TGCGCCAGCAGCTACAGGGGGACGATCTCGTATGGCTACACCTTC.

V and J are TRBV5-6 and TRBJ1-2, with a possible D match to TRBD1 (6 bases). CDR1 and CDR2 from the germline V gene are SGHDT and YYEEEE. The ends were cut back, 0 bases at V and 0 bases at J, with 12 bases in the middle. The CDR3 runs to 16 residues. As DNA, the CDR3 is TGTGCCAGCAGCTTGGGGGGGCGAAACGCTAACTATGGCTACACCTTC. This encodes CASSLGGRNANYGYTF.

The J gene is TRBJ2-3, the V gene TRBV5-1, with 9 bases fitting TRBD1. V shed 2 bases, J shed 2 bases, and the junction held 6 bases outside the gene matches. The CDR3 extends over 16 amino acids. Per germline, CDR1 SGHRS and CDR2 YFSETQ. The CDR3 bases are TGCGCCAGCAGCTTACAGGGGGCGGGATACACAGATACGCAGTATTTT. This sequence encodes CASSLQGAGYTDTQYF.

The chain couples TRBV30 to TRBJ2-7, with 9 bases identical to TRBD1. V was clipped by 4 bases and J by 5 bases; unmatched bases: 12. The CDR3 totals 15 residues. The germline V gene has CDR1 GTSNPN and CDR2 SVGIG (reference sequence). The CDR3, as DNA: TGTGCCTGGACCTTTGGGGGACAGGGTATCAACGAGCAGTACTTC. Its protein is CAWTFGGQGINEQYF.

The CDR3 DNA sequence: TGTGCCAGCAGCTTAGCAACGCCAGAAGGAAACACCATATATTTT. This gives the protein CASSLATPEGNTIYF. This chain uses TRBV7-9 with TRBJ1-3; D ambiguous. This CDR3 is 15 amino acids long. Trimming stripped 0 bases from V and 4 bases from J, with 10 bases between. Germline V gene lookup returns CDR1 SEHNR and CDR2 FQNEAQ (reference sequence).

The chain carries TRBV28 and TRBJ1-5; no definite D call. Trimming removed 8 bases at V and 9 bases at J, with 14 bases between. Germline V lookup: CDR1 MDHEN, CDR2 SYDVKM. The CDR3 runs 12 residues. The CDR3 bases are TGTGCCAGCCGGGGAGGACTTATGCCCCAGCATTTT. This translates into CASRGGLMPQHF. Full variable domain (outside the CDR3, taken from reference TRBV28 and TRBJ1-5): DVKVTQSSRYLVKRTGEKVFLECVQDMDHENMFWYRQDPGLGLRLIYFSYDVKMKEKGDIPEGYSVSREKKERFSLILESASTNQTSMYLCASRGGLMPQHFGDGTRLSIL.

This clone appeared a single time. The gene calls are TRBV30 and TRBJ1-3; 8 bases are a match to TRBD1. Germline V gives CDR1 GTSNPN, CDR2 SVGIG (reference sequence). The ends lost 3 bases at V and 3 bases at J; junction bases unmatched: 10. The CDR3 is made up of 16 amino acids. The CDR3 DNA reads as TGTGCCTGGAGCGACACGGACAGGGTTGTTGGAAACACCATATATTTT. This sequence encodes CAWSDTDRVVGNTIYF.

This chain joins TRBV19 and TRBJ1-1, with a possible D match to TRBD1 (5 bases). This CDR3 is built from 13 residues. Per germline, CDR1 LNHDA and CDR2 SQIVND (reference sequence). V gave up 7 bases and J gave up 6 bases, with 15 bases separating them. This CDR3 reads CASTPGFSAEAFF. In DNA, the CDR3 is TGTGCCAGTACCCCAGGGTTTTCCGCTGAAGCTTTCTTT.

This clone is a singleton in its sample. The rearrangement joins TRBV9 to TRBJ2-3; no clear D gene. Germline V gives CDR1 SGDLS, CDR2 YYNGEE. V was cut by 3 bases and J by 0 bases, with 17 bases left in between. This CDR3 contains 17 residues. The CDR3 region has the DNA TGTGCCAGCAGCGCCTTCCGAGAGCAATCTAGCACAGATACGCAGTATTTT. Translating it yields CASSAFREQSSTDTQYF.

The chain couples TRBV9 to TRBJ2-1, with D perhaps TRBD2 (6 bases). Germline loops: CDR1 SGDLS, CDR2 YYNGEE. V lost 0 bases and J 5 bases, leaving 15 bases between the germline ends. The length of the CDR3 is 16 residues. Written as DNA, the CDR3 is TGTGCCAGCAGCGTAGTTGAAGCGGGCAAAAACAATGAGCAGTTCTTC. This sequence encodes CASSVVEAGKNNEQFF.

The table lists this clone with a few counts. The chain couples TRBV18 to TRBJ2-5; D not resolved. The CDR3 extends over 13 amino acids. Germline V gene sequence: CDR1 KGHSH, CDR2 LQKENI. The V and J ends lost 5 bases and 0 bases respectively, with 7 bases between them. The chain's CDR3 is CASSGPNQETQYF. The DNA for the CDR3 is TGTGCCAGCTCAGGGCCGAACCAAGAGACCCAGTACTTC.

V is TRBV5-6 and J is TRBJ2-7; 8 nucleotides agree with TRBD2. Unmatched junction bases numbered 3, after V lost 4 bases and J lost 0 bases. This CDR3 spans 14 amino acids. Germline-derived CDR1 and CDR2 are SGHDT and YYEEEE. The CDR3 coding sequence is TGTGCCAGCAGCCCAGGGACTAGCTCCTACGAGCAGTACTTC. Amino acids: CASSPGTSSYEQYF.

The V call is TRBV19, the J call TRBJ2-6; 12 bases are shared with TRBD2. Trimming took 7 bases from V and 0 from J; bases not matched to a gene: 4. From germline, CDR1 is LNHDA and CDR2 SQIVND (reference sequence). The CDR3 length is 17 residues. The CDR3 DNA is TGTGCCAGTACTGGACTAGCGGGACCCTCTGGGGCCAACGTCCTGACTTTC. Protein sequence: CASTGLAGPSGANVLTF.